A single sample gave rise to the 2 T cell receptor beta chains below, sequenced in a study of blood T cell repertoires in COVID-19. Data came from immunoSEQ multiplex PCR; TCRdb stores just in-frame clones and leaves some out. The data hold fewer than 60,000 clones, with 87% observed a single time. The sequenced sample consisted of peripheral blood. These TCRs come from a man aged 50 to 60 with acute or convalescent COVID-19.

The V call is TRBV30, the J call TRBJ2-7; maybe TRBD2 (6 bases). In germline, CDR1 is GTSNPN, CDR2 SVGIG (reference sequence). This CDR3 comprises 14 residues. V lost 2 bases to trimming and J lost 0 bases, with 11 bases between them. The CDR3 is CAWSWDSSSYEQYF. DNA for the CDR3: TGTGCCTGGAGTTGGGACTCCAGCTCCTACGAGCAGTACTTC.

The chain combines TRBV10-3 with TRBJ2-7; 7 bases are a match to TRBD1. In germline, CDR1 is ENHRY, CDR2 SYGVKD. J was trimmed by 0 bases and V by 0 bases; bases with no gene match: 5. CDR3 length equals 16 residues. CDR3 sequence (DNA): TGTGCCATCAGTGAGTCAGAGGACAGGAGCTCCTACGAGCAGTACTTC. Translated: CAISESEDRSSYEQYF.